Presented here are 21 T cell receptor beta chains from one specimen sequenced in a study of blood T cell repertoires in COVID-19. Assay: immunoSEQ multiplex PCR; the TCRdb copy retains only in-frame clones and omits some. Of 150,000 or so clones in the sample, around 84% were seen once. The sample consisted of peripheral blood. These receptors were taken from a human donor with acute or convalescent COVID-19. The donor label of this sample is uncertain.

V is TRBV7-8 and J is TRBJ1-1, with 9 bases identical to TRBD1. The CDR3 length is 14 residues. The trim removed 3 bases at V and 4 bases at J, leaving 3 bases unmatched. CDR1 SGHVS and CDR2 FQNEAQ come from the germline V gene. The CDR3 DNA reads as TGTGCCAGCAGCTTGGGACAGGGCAGCACTGAAGCTTTCTTT. Translated, it gives CASSLGQGSTEAFF.

CDR3 nucleotide sequence: TGTGCCAGCAGCGAGCGGCCGGGTGGCTACACCTTC. Translated, it gives CASSERPGGYTF. This rearrangement joins TRBV6-5 to TRBJ1-2; D call uncertain. V was pared by 6 bases and J by 7 bases, with 12 bases between. The CDR3 is 12 amino acids. Germline CDR1 reads MNHEY; CDR2 reads SVGAGI.

The rearrangement joins TRBV3-1 (or the pseudogene TRBV3-2) to TRBJ1-1; unclear D gene. Trimming took 1 base from V and 7 from J, leaving 10 bases between them. The CDR3 totals 13 residues. Germline V gene lookup returns CDR1 LGHDT and CDR2 YNNKEL (reference sequence). In DNA form, the CDR3 reads TGTGCCAGCAGCCAAGGTCTGTCCCGTGAAGCTTTCTTT. Translating gives CASSQGLSREAFF.

The V call is TRBV20-1, the J call TRBJ1-1; unclear D gene. CDR1 is DFQATT, CDR2 SNEGSKA, per germline (reference sequence). CDR3 length: 11 amino acids. V was clipped by 4 bases and J by 1 base, with 4 bases between them. The CDR3 protein is CSATGNTEAFF. The CDR3 DNA is TGCAGTGCTACAGGGAACACTGAAGCTTTCTTT.

In this sample, this clone turned up a few times. V usage is TRBV5-6 and J usage is TRBJ2-7; D perhaps matches TRBD1 (6 bases). The CDR3 length is 11 residues. Trimming left V 3 bases short and J 6 bases short, with 7 bases between. Germline CDR1 SGHDT, CDR2 YYEEEE. CDR3 coding DNA: TGTGCCAGCAGCTCGGACAGCGAGCAGTACTTC. This codes for CASSSDSEQYF.

This clone was recorded only once. Here the CDR3 DNA reads TGTGCCAGCAGCTCACGGACAGCTTCGAGCTCTGGAAACACCATATATTTT. It encodes CASSSRTASSSGNTIYF. The V call is TRBV7-4, the J call TRBJ1-3; D possibly corresponds to TRBD1 (6 bases). The CDR3 runs to 17 residues. Germline values: CDR1 SGHVT, CDR2 SQSDAQ. V lost 4 bases and J 0 bases, leaving 16 bases between the germline ends. Complete variable domain (other parts from reference TRBV7-4 and TRBJ1-3): GAGVSQSPRYKVAKRGRDVALRCDSISGHVTLYWYRQTLGQGSEVLTYSQSDAQRDKSGRPSGRFSAERPERSVSTLKIQRTEQGDSAVYLCASSSRTASSSGNTIYFGEGSWLTVV.

The rearrangement joins TRBV3-1 (or the pseudogene TRBV3-2) to TRBJ2-5, with 8 bases identical to TRBD2. With 4 bases clipped from V and 8 bases from J, the junction kept 12 bases outside the gene matches. Looked up from germline, CDR1 is LGHDT and CDR2 is YNNKEL (reference sequence). This CDR3 is 15 amino acids long. CDR3 amino acids: CASSLTGRGALTQYF. DNA of the CDR3: TGTGCCAGCAGCCTGACCGGGCGGGGGGCCTTAACCCAGTACTTC.

This chain joins TRBV20-1 and TRBJ1-6; no clear D. Deletions cut 3 bases from V and 6 bases from J, with 12 bases between. The germline V gene encodes CDR1 DFQATT and CDR2 SNEGSKA (reference sequence). The CDR3 has 14 residues. CDR3 sequence: CSASGPLANSPLHF. For the CDR3, the DNA is TGCAGTGCTAGTGGTCCGTTAGCTAATTCACCCCTCCACTTT.

This clone was recorded a few times. The chain uses TRBV9 and TRBJ1-3; D remains unclear. Germline V gives CDR1 SGDLS, CDR2 YYNGEE. Trimming took 4 bases from V and 0 from J, leaving 14 bases between them. The CDR3 extends over 16 amino acids. This CDR3 is CASSSRAANSGNTIYF. The CDR3 DNA sequence: TGTGCCAGCAGCTCCCGAGCCGCGAACTCTGGAAACACCATATATTTT.

V is TRBV5-1 and J is TRBJ2-3; 9 nucleotides agree with TRBD2. Losses at the gene ends were 1 base for V and 5 bases for J; bases not matched to a gene: 8. The germline gives CDR1 SGHRS, CDR2 YFSETQ. The CDR3 runs 16 residues. This chain's CDR3 is CASSLRSGGPGDTQYF. The CDR3 DNA reads as TGCGCCAGCAGCTTGAGGAGCGGGGGGCCAGGAGATACGCAGTATTTT.

The chain couples TRBV6-6 to TRBJ1-4; a possible D gene is TRBD1 (5 bases). Trimming shortened V by 2 bases and J by 8 bases, and 18 bases separated the two germline ends. Per the germline V gene, CDR1 is MNHNY and CDR2 is SVGAGI (reference sequence). This CDR3 has 16 amino acids. This CDR3 is CASSYPRGREREKLFF. The CDR3 DNA is TGTGCCAGCAGTTACCCTCGGGGGAGGGAGAGGGAAAAACTGTTTTTT.

The genes are TRBV14 and TRBJ2-7; D remains ambiguous. This CDR3 contains 13 residues. V lost 1 base to trimming and J lost 3 bases, with 7 bases between them. CDR1 is SGHDN, CDR2 FVKESK, per germline. The CDR3 DNA reads TGTGCCAGCAGCCAAGGAGCCGGCTACGAGCAGTACTTC. Its translation is CASSQGAGYEQYF. Looking up the rest from reference TRBV14 and TRBJ2-7 gives the full variable domain: EAGVTQFPSHSVIEKGQTVTLRCDPISGHDNLYWYRRVMGKEIKFLLHFVKESKQDESGMPNNRFLAERTGGTYSTLKVQPAELEDSGVYFCASSQGAGYEQYFGPGTRLTVT.

The rearrangement joins TRBV5-1 to TRBJ1-5, with 10 bases aligning to TRBD1. The CDR3 runs to 16 residues. Trimming removed 0 bases from V and 4 bases from J; junction bases left unmatched: 4. Germline V gene data show CDR1 as SGHRS and CDR2 as YFSETQ. The CDR3 reads CASSLDPGQGNQPQHF. CDR3 DNA: TGCGCCAGCAGCTTGGACCCGGGACAGGGGAATCAGCCCCAGCATTTT.

Here the CDR3 reads CASTNGRRGSGNTIYF. The CDR3, as DNA: TGTGCCAGCACCAATGGCCGTAGGGGCTCTGGAAACACCATATATTTT. V gene TRBV5-4 combines with J gene TRBJ1-3; a weak D match, TRBD1 (5 bases). Germline V gene lookup returns CDR1 SGHNT and CDR2 YYREEE (reference sequence). Trimming took 6 bases from V and 0 from J, leaving 16 bases between them. The CDR3 has 16 amino acids.

This chain links TRBV2 with TRBJ1-5, with a weak D call TRBD1 (5 bases). CDR3 length: 14 amino acids. The germline CDR1 and CDR2 sequences are SNHLY and FYNNEI. V dropped 8 bases and J dropped 3 bases, with 14 bases sitting between them. Written as DNA, the CDR3 is TGTGCCAGCGGCTGGACACGATCCAATCAGCCCCAGCATTTT. Translation: CASGWTRSNQPQHF. The full variable domain, rest sourced from reference TRBV2 and TRBJ1-5, is EPEVTQTPSHQVTQMGQEVILRCVPISNHLYFYWYRQILGQKVEFLVSFYNNEISEKSEIFDDQFSVERPDGSNFTLKIRSTKLEDSAMYFCASGWTRSNQPQHFGDGTRLSIL.

This rearrangement joins TRBV30 to TRBJ1-1, with D hard to call. Germline V gene lookup returns CDR1 GTSNPN and CDR2 SVGIG (reference sequence). CDR3 length: 11 residues. Trimming stripped 2 bases from V and 6 bases from J, with 7 bases between. The CDR3 nucleotides are TGTGCCTGGAGTCAAAGCGCTGAAGCTTTCTTT. As protein: CAWSQSAEAFF.

About this clone itself: In the same sample, other DNA sequences code for this CDR3. The chain recombines TRBV5-1 with TRBJ2-2; D is undetermined. The CDR3 is made up of 15 amino acids. CDR1 and CDR2 from the germline V gene are SGHRS and YFSETQ. The V and J ends lost 0 bases and 0 bases respectively, with 6 bases between them. CDR3 loop: CASSLASANTGELFF. The CDR3 nucleotides are TGCGCCAGCAGCTTGGCCTCGGCGAACACCGGGGAGCTGTTTTTT.

This clone was seen a single time. The chain employs TRBV5-4 and TRBJ1-2; 7 positions match TRBD1. The germline V gene encodes CDR1 SGHNT and CDR2 YYREEE (reference sequence). V was clipped by 4 bases and J by 3 bases; unmatched bases: 6. The CDR3 is 14 residues long. The CDR3 nucleotides read TGTGCCAGCAGCACGGCCGGGACAGACTATGGCTACACCTTC. Its translation is CASSTAGTDYGYTF. The full variable domain, in which reference TRBV5-4 and TRBJ1-2 provide the parts outside the CDR3, is ETGVTQSPTHLIKTRGQQVTLRCSSQSGHNTVSWYQQALGQGPQFIFQYYREEENGRGNFPPRFSGLQFPNYSSELNVNALELDDSALYLCASSTAGTDYGYTFGSGTRLTVV.

The J gene is TRBJ1-1, the V gene TRBV27, with TRBD1 as a possible D gene (5 bases). CDR1 MNHEY and CDR2 SMNVEV come from the germline V gene (reference sequence). V lost 5 bases, J lost 0 bases, and 16 bases lay in between. The CDR3 is made up of 16 amino acids. The CDR3 DNA reads as TGTGCCAGCAGTGCCAGGGCCTCCATTATGAACACTGAAGCTTTCTTT. The encoded protein is CASSARASIMNTEAFF.

V usage is TRBV19 and J usage is TRBJ2-7, with 8 bases identical to TRBD2. Germline V lookup: CDR1 LNHDA, CDR2 SQIVND (reference sequence). Unmatched junction bases numbered 16, after V lost 9 bases and J lost 6 bases. The CDR3 consists of 15 residues. The CDR3 spells CASQTAGGAGSEQYF. The CDR3 DNA is TGTGCCAGCCAGACAGCCGGGGGGGCCGGCTCCGAGCAGTACTTC.

This sequence joins TRBV5-6 and TRBJ2-7; TRBD1 matches at 9 bases. Trimming removed 3 bases from V and 7 bases from J; junction bases left unmatched: 17. Germline lookup yields CDR1 SGHDT and CDR2 YYEEEE. The length of the CDR3 is 17 residues. CDR3 sequence: CASSSNGDRALGGEQYF. For the CDR3, the DNA is TGTGCCAGCAGCTCGAATGGGGACAGGGCCCTCGGGGGTGAGCAGTACTTC.